This TCR beta chain was captured in a study of blood T cell repertoires in COVID-19. The overall study: The samples span acute and convalescent COVID-19 from the United States, Italy and Spain. The analysed material was cDNA or gDNA that came from T cells, B-cell-depleted T cells, or PBMCs.

Assay used: immunoSEQ multiplex PCR; TCRdb lists only in-frame clones, some missing. This sample has 150,000 to 200,000 clones; 82% occur once, and the top ten carry under 9%. Germline V gene lookup returns CDR1 MNHEY and CDR2 SMNVEV (reference sequence). The length of the CDR3 is 14 residues. Trimming cost V 4 bases and J 8 bases, with 12 bases left between them. Enrolment of Seattle patients took place during active infection, and they were followed longitudinally. The sequence came from a woman in her 40s with COVID-19, enrolled during active disease. This chain links TRBV27 with TRBJ1-6; D is possibly TRBD1 (5 bases). Sequencing was performed on peripheral blood. CDR3 nucleotide sequence: TGTGCCAGCAGTTCCACAGGCCGGCATTCACCCCTCCACTTT. This gives the protein CASSSTGRHSPLHF.